Shown below are 30 T cell receptor beta chains from a single sample sequenced in a study of blood T cell repertoires in COVID-19. Profiling relied on immunoSEQ multiplex PCR, and the TCRdb table lists in-frame clones only, not all of them. Of 160,000 or so clones in the sample, roughly four fifths were seen once. The sequencing sample was made of peripheral blood. Receptors were obtained from a human donor in a cohort sampled during active COVID-19.

The rearrangement joins TRBV11-3 to TRBJ2-5, with 10 bases aligning to TRBD2. CDR1 and CDR2 from the germline V gene are SGHNT and YENEEA. V shed 4 bases and J 1 base; nucleotides not matched to a gene: 9. The CDR3 length is 17 residues. In nucleotides, the CDR3 is TGTGCCAGCAGCTCCCGGCGGGCTAGCGGGGGCCAAGAGACCCAGTACTTC. Its translation: CASSSRRASGGQETQYF. The full variable domain, completed using reference TRBV11-3 and TRBJ2-5, is EAGVVQSPRYKIIEKKQPVAFWCNPISGHNTLYWYLQNLGQGPELLIRYENEEAVDDSQLPKDRFSAERLKGVDSTLKIQPAELGDSAVYLCASSSRRASGGQETQYFGPGTRLLVL.

This chain uses TRBV18 with TRBJ2-7, with D perhaps TRBD2 (5 bases). In germline, CDR1 is KGHSH, CDR2 LQKENI. The length of the CDR3 is 15 residues. Deletions cut 3 bases from V and 5 bases from J, with 17 bases between. CDR3 sequence (DNA): TGTGCCAGCTCACCCCTTCGAGGGTTAAGCGACGAGCAGTACTTC. It yields the protein CASSPLRGLSDEQYF.

The rearrangement uses TRBV10-3 and TRBJ2-1; D remains ambiguous. The CDR3 sequence is 14 residues long. Trimming shortened V by 3 bases and J by 8 bases, and 14 bases separated the two germline ends. The germline V gene encodes CDR1 ENHRY and CDR2 SYGVKD. CDR3 nucleotides: TGTGCCATCAGTGATCAGTCCGTTATGGATGAGCAGTTCTTC. This sequence encodes CAISDQSVMDEQFF.

This clone was picked up a small number of times. The V gene is TRBV28, the J gene TRBJ1-2, with TRBD1 as a possible D gene (6 bases). CDR1 and CDR2 (germline): MDHEN, SYDVKM. Deletions cut 4 bases from V and 7 bases from J, with 10 bases between. The CDR3 sequence is 12 residues long. CDR3 bases: TGTGCCAGCAGTTCAACAGGGCCTGGCTACACCTTC. Amino acid sequence: CASSSTGPGYTF.

CDR3: CASSLPGGTEAFF. In DNA form, the CDR3 reads TGTGCCAGCAGTTTACCAGGGGGCACTGAAGCTTTCTTT. This chain links TRBV28 with TRBJ1-1; TRBD1 matches 7 bases. Germline V lookup: CDR1 MDHEN, CDR2 SYDVKM. V dropped 2 bases and J dropped 4; count of bases not matched to a gene: 1. This CDR3 has 13 amino acids.

The chain links TRBV6-5 to TRBJ1-2; possibly TRBD1 for D (5 bases). The ends were cut back, 6 bases at V and 0 bases at J, with 14 bases in the middle. The germline V gene encodes CDR1 MNHEY and CDR2 SVGAGI. The CDR3 is 15 amino acids. The CDR3: CASSYATVPNYGYTF. In DNA, the CDR3 is TGTGCCAGCAGCTACGCGACAGTCCCTAACTATGGCTACACCTTC.

This clone was observed a single time. The gene calls are TRBV6-5 and TRBJ1-1; 7 bases align to TRBD1. The V and J ends lost 10 bases and 9 bases, in that order; junction bases with no gene match: 11. The CDR3 runs to 12 residues. Germline loops: CDR1 MNHEY, CDR2 SVGAGI. The CDR3 DNA is TGTGCCACCTCGACAGGGACTGTTAAAGCTTTCTTT. As protein: CATSTGTVKAFF.

The J gene is TRBJ1-2, the V gene TRBV20-1, with D unclear. The CDR3 runs to 10 residues. Trimming took off 2 bases at V and 6 bases at J, with 4 bases between the two ends. From germline, CDR1 is DFQATT and CDR2 SNEGSKA (reference sequence). The CDR3 here is CSARPDGYTF. The CDR3 DNA is TGCAGTGCTAGACCGGATGGCTACACCTTC.

This chain uses TRBV9 with TRBJ2-1; 8 bases are shared with TRBD1. With 6 bases clipped from V and 3 bases from J, the junction kept 5 bases outside the gene matches. Per the germline V gene, CDR1 is SGDLS and CDR2 is YYNGEE. CDR3 size: 14 residues. DNA of the CDR3: TGTGCCAGCACCGGGACAGGCGACTACAATGAGCAGTTCTTC. Translation gives CASTGTGDYNEQFF.

V is TRBV4-3 and J is TRBJ2-1; 7 bases fit TRBD2. Germline trimming cut 0 bases from V and 4 bases from J; bases unmatched to any gene: 12. The CDR3 runs 18 residues. From germline, CDR1 is LGHNA and CDR2 YSLEER. This CDR3 reads CASSQERVLGGDYNEQFF. CDR3 nucleotides: TGCGCCAGCAGCCAAGAGCGGGTTTTGGGGGGGGATTACAATGAGCAGTTCTTC.

The J gene is TRBJ2-7, the V gene TRBV30, with TRBD1 matching over 10 bases. Germline assignment: CDR1 GTSNPN and CDR2 SVGIG (reference sequence). The V segment lost 0 bases and the J segment 5 bases; nucleotides outside the gene matches: 7. This CDR3 comprises 15 residues. CDR3 in amino acids: CAWSVGTGAFDEQYF. As DNA, the CDR3 is TGTGCCTGGAGTGTTGGGACAGGGGCGTTTGACGAGCAGTACTTC.

The CDR3 DNA follows: TGTGCCAGCAGCTTGGACCTAGGGGTTAGCACAGATACGCAGTATTTT. It translates to CASSLDLGVSTDTQYF. The J gene is TRBJ2-3, the V gene TRBV5-8; TRBD1 might be the D (5 bases). V was cut by 0 bases and J by 0 bases, with 11 bases left in between. CDR3 length: 16 amino acids. Germline V lookup: CDR1 SGHTS, CDR2 YDEGEE.

The CDR3 sequence is CASSLVRAVANYGYTF. The CDR3 DNA is TGTGCCAGCAGCTTAGTCAGAGCGGTAGCTAACTATGGCTACACCTTC. The chain recombines TRBV11-2 with TRBJ1-2; D not resolved. The length of the CDR3 is 16 residues. Germline values: CDR1 SGHAT, CDR2 FQNNGV. The V end was cut by 1 base, the J end by 0 bases, with 12 bases between.

The chain links TRBV12-3 or TRBV12-4 to TRBJ2-2; possible D gene TRBD1, 5 bases. The CDR3 is made up of 13 amino acids. Deletions cut 6 bases from V and 4 bases from J, with 9 bases between. CDR3 residues: CASRGAFTGELFF. As DNA, the CDR3 is TGTGCCAGCAGAGGGGCCTTCACCGGGGAGCTGTTTTTT.

J is TRBJ2-6 and V is TRBV5-8; a possible D gene is TRBD2 (6 bases). Germline CDR1 is SGHTS and CDR2 is YDEGEE. The CDR3 contains 17 residues. Trimming shortened V by 0 bases and J by 4 bases, and 14 bases separated the two germline ends. CDR3 sequence reads: CASSLARDLTGANVLTF. CDR3 DNA: TGTGCCAGCAGCTTGGCCAGGGACTTAACCGGGGCCAACGTCCTGACTTTC.

The chain is built from TRBV6-5 and TRBJ1-2, with 10 positions matching TRBD1. Germline V gives CDR1 MNHEY, CDR2 SVGAGI. The CDR3 runs 15 residues. Losses at the gene ends were 6 bases for V and 6 bases for J; bases not matched to a gene: 10. The CDR3 reads CASRSRDRGNNGYTF. For the CDR3, the DNA is TGTGCCAGCAGAAGCCGGGACAGGGGAAATAATGGCTACACCTTC.

The chain joins TRBV7-3 to TRBJ1-2, with a tentative D call TRBD1 (6 bases). CDR3 size: 15 residues. The V end lost 4 bases, the J end lost 7 bases, and 19 bases lay between the germline ends. CDR1 and CDR2 from the germline V gene are SGHTA and FQGTGA. DNA of the CDR3: TGTGCCAGCAGCTCAACGACAGGAAAGCAATCTGGCTACACCTTC. As protein: CASSSTTGKQSGYTF. Full variable domain (outside the CDR3, taken from reference TRBV7-3 and TRBJ1-2): GAGVSQTPSNKVTEKGKYVELRCDPISGHTALYWYRQSLGQGPEFLIYFQGTGAADDSGLPNDRFFAVRPEGSVSTLKIQRTERGDSAVYLCASSSTTGKQSGYTFGSGTRLTVV.

The CDR3 sequence is CAWTRLAGGNEQFF. The CDR3 region has the DNA TGTGCCTGGACCCGACTAGCGGGAGGAAATGAGCAGTTCTTC. This sequence joins TRBV30 and TRBJ2-1, with 13 bases that match TRBD2. The junction had 4 bases not matched to a gene; V was cut back by 4 bases and J by 7 bases. Germline values: CDR1 GTSNPN, CDR2 SVGIG (reference sequence). This CDR3 comprises 14 residues.

The chain combines TRBV3-1 (or the pseudogene TRBV3-2) with TRBJ2-5; 9 nucleotides align to TRBD2. Germline values: CDR1 LGHDT, CDR2 YNNKEL (reference sequence). With V trimmed by 6 bases and J by 6 bases, 14 bases remained unmatched. CDR3 size: 16 residues. The CDR3 loop is CASRLIYSGGKQTQYF. The CDR3 DNA reads TGTGCCAGCAGACTTATCTATAGCGGGGGAAAGCAGACCCAGTACTTC.

V is TRBV29-1 and J is TRBJ2-2; TRBD2 agrees at 13 bases. Germline-derived CDR1 and CDR2 are SQVTM and ANQGSEA. There are 16 residues in the CDR3. Trimming cost V 8 bases and J 4 bases; bases outside gene matches: 10. CDR3 loop: CSLTSGRAPGTGELFF. The CDR3 DNA sequence: TGCAGCCTAACTAGCGGGAGGGCCCCGGGCACCGGGGAGCTGTTTTTT.

This clone was observed a single time. The chain uses TRBV29-1 and TRBJ2-5, with 8 bases identical to TRBD2. Looked up from germline, CDR1 is SQVTM and CDR2 is ANQGSEA. The V gene end was trimmed by 1 base and the J gene end by 5 bases; junction bases not matched to a gene: 3. The CDR3 sequence is 13 residues long. The CDR3 DNA follows: TGCAGCGTTGAAGCGGGGGGGAGTGAGACCCAGTACTTC. This encodes CSVEAGGSETQYF.

This clone occurred once. The V gene is TRBV6-5, the J gene TRBJ2-7; 12 bases line up with TRBD2. Per the germline V gene, CDR1 is MNHEY and CDR2 is SVGAGI. With V trimmed by 6 bases and J by 4 bases, 4 bases remained unmatched. This CDR3 is 14 amino acids long. DNA for the CDR3: TGTGCCAGCAGACAGGGACTAGCGGGTTACGAGCAGTACTTC. It translates to CASRQGLAGYEQYF.

This clone was observed a few times. J is TRBJ1-6 and V is TRBV19; the match to TRBD1 covers 8 bases. Germline CDR1 and CDR2: LNHDA and SQIVND (reference sequence). This CDR3 comprises 15 residues. V was pared by 6 bases and J by 9 bases, with 10 bases of the junction left unmatched. CDR3 amino acids: CASRPGQGRGSPLHF. CDR3 coding DNA: TGTGCCAGTAGACCCGGACAGGGTCGAGGTTCACCCCTCCACTTT.

The sample holds one count of this clone. The V and J genes are TRBV20-1 and TRBJ2-3; D may be TRBD2 (6 bases). Per the germline V gene, CDR1 is DFQATT and CDR2 is SNEGSKA (reference sequence). V lost 3 bases and J lost 4, with 14 bases in between. This CDR3 has 14 residues. The CDR3 DNA reads TGCAGTGCTAGTGGGACTCGAATTGCAGATACGCAGTATTTT. It translates to CSASGTRIADTQYF.

The chain couples TRBV6-5 to TRBJ1-1; the D gene is possibly TRBD1 (6 bases). From germline, CDR1 is MNHEY and CDR2 SVGAGI. Trimming stripped 6 bases from V and 0 bases from J, with 11 bases between. This CDR3 is built from 14 residues. The CDR3: CASSRDRMNTEAFF. CDR3 nucleotides: TGTGCCAGCAGCAGAGACAGGATGAACACTGAAGCTTTCTTT.

The chain combines TRBV7-9 with TRBJ2-5, with D unclear. The CDR3 is 14 amino acids. From germline, CDR1 is SEHNR and CDR2 FQNEAQ (reference sequence). The germline V and J ends were trimmed by 1 base and 5 bases, with 11 bases remaining between them. CDR3 nucleotide sequence: TGTGCCAGCAGCTTAGATCGGGTTCAGGAGACCCAGTACTTC. The encoded protein is CASSLDRVQETQYF.

This rearrangement joins TRBV19 to TRBJ2-7; possibly TRBD2 for D (5 bases). There are 14 residues in the CDR3. Trimming shortened V by 5 bases and J by 2 bases, and 13 bases separated the two germline ends. CDR1 LNHDA and CDR2 SQIVND come from the germline V gene (reference sequence). CDR3 DNA: TGTGCCAGTAGTCGGGGTCAACAAACCTACGAGCAGTACTTC. Its translation: CASSRGQQTYEQYF. Variable domain in full (rest from reference TRBV19 and TRBJ2-7): DGGITQSPKYLFRKEGQNVTLSCEQNLNHDAMYWYRQDPGQGLRLIYYSQIVNDFQKGDIAEGYSVSREKKESFPLTVTSAQKNPTAFYLCASSRGQQTYEQYFGPGTRLTVT.

Details on this clone: Different DNA sequences within this sample yield the same CDR3. The chain recombines TRBV20-1 with TRBJ2-5, with unresolved D. This CDR3 comprises 10 residues. The germline V and J ends were trimmed by 2 bases and 5 bases, with 3 bases remaining between them. Per the germline V gene, CDR1 is DFQATT and CDR2 is SNEGSKA (reference sequence). The CDR3 reads CSARRETQYF. The CDR3 DNA is TGCAGTGCTAGACGGGAGACCCAGTACTTC.

This rearrangement joins TRBV28 to TRBJ2-3; TRBD2 agrees at 8 bases. CDR1 is MDHEN, CDR2 SYDVKM, per germline. Unmatched junction bases numbered 6, after V lost 7 bases and J lost 0 bases. The CDR3 is made up of 15 amino acids. The CDR3 sequence is CASKDGGASTDTQYF. Here the CDR3 DNA reads TGTGCCAGCAAGGACGGGGGGGCGAGCACAGATACGCAGTATTTT.

This chain joins TRBV5-4 and TRBJ2-7; TRBD2 matches at 11 bases. V shed 2 bases, J shed 0 bases, and the junction held 7 bases outside the gene matches. Looked up from germline, CDR1 is SGHNT and CDR2 is YYREEE (reference sequence). This CDR3 region has 17 residues. CDR3 nucleotide sequence: TGTGCCAGCAGCTTTTGGGGACTAGCGGACCACTCCTACGAGCAGTACTTC. Its protein product is CASSFWGLADHSYEQYF.